Shown below are 13 T cell receptor beta chains from a single sample sequenced in a study of blood T cell repertoires in COVID-19. Sequencing was performed with immunoSEQ multiplex PCR; in TCRdb, only in-frame clones are kept and a portion is missing. The sample records approximately 180,000 clones, about 77% being singletons. Sequencing was performed on PBMCs or T cells enriched from blood (not recorded which). Receptors were obtained from a woman in her 50s with acute COVID-19.

The genes are TRBV30 and TRBJ1-2; 8 nucleotides align to TRBD1. Germline values: CDR1 GTSNPN, CDR2 SVGIG (reference sequence). The junction had 10 bases not matched to a gene; V was cut back by 5 bases and J by 8 bases. The CDR3 contains 13 residues. The CDR3 nucleotides read TGTGCCTGGGTTAGACAGGGGAGAGGGGGCTACACCTTC. It is translated as CAWVRQGRGGYTF. Full variable domain (missing parts from reference TRBV30 and TRBJ1-2): SQTIHQWPATLVQPVGSPLSLECTVEGTSNPNLYWYRQAAGRGLQLLFYSVGIGQISSEVPQNLSASRPQDRQFILSSKKLLLSDSGFYLCAWVRQGRGGYTFGSGTRLTVV.

J is TRBJ2-5 and V is TRBV25-1; tentative D call: TRBD2 (7 bases). Trimming took off 7 bases at V and 4 bases at J, with 16 bases between the two ends. Germline V gene sequence: CDR1 MGHDK, CDR2 SYGVNS. The CDR3 is 14 residues long. The CDR3 loop is CASTGEGWGETQYF. In DNA, the CDR3 is TGTGCCAGCACAGGGGAGGGTTGGGGAGAGACCCAGTACTTC.

The V gene is TRBV25-1, the J gene TRBJ1-6, with D maybe TRBD1 (6 bases). The CDR3 has 15 residues. From germline, CDR1 is MGHDK and CDR2 SYGVNS. V was pared by 7 bases and J by 7 bases, with 17 bases between. CDR3 nucleotides: TGTGCCAGCACAGACCAGACAGGAGTCAATTCACCCCTCCACTTT. It codes for CASTDQTGVNSPLHF.

This sequence joins TRBV2 and TRBJ2-3; D may be TRBD2 (6 bases). The CDR3 is 15 amino acids. Germline V gene lookup returns CDR1 SNHLY and CDR2 FYNNEI. V lost 1 base and J 4 bases, leaving 12 bases between the germline ends. The CDR3: CASSEGGEPPDTQYF. The CDR3 DNA reads as TGTGCCAGCAGTGAAGGCGGGGAGCCCCCAGATACGCAGTATTTT.

The V and J genes are TRBV18 and TRBJ1-4, with D possibly being TRBD1 (5 bases). Germline assignment: CDR1 KGHSH and CDR2 LQKENI. CDR3 length: 16 amino acids. V was shortened by 6 bases and J by 6 bases, with 20 bases between the two germline ends. The CDR3: CASSLNPAGGDEKLFF. CDR3 sequence (DNA): TGTGCCAGCTCCCTCAACCCCGCGGGAGGGGATGAAAAACTGTTTTTT.

The chain combines TRBV7-2 with TRBJ1-2, with 9 bases that match TRBD1. Germline V gene sequence: CDR1 SGHTA, CDR2 FQGNSA. The V gene end was trimmed by 1 base and the J gene end by 8 bases; junction bases not matched to a gene: 14. The CDR3 spans 17 residues. CDR3 in DNA: TGTGCCAGCAGCTTAGGGGGCGGAGGGACAGGGCGAGGGGGCTACACCTTC. Translated: CASSLGGGGTGRGGYTF.

The chain links TRBV27 to TRBJ1-3; D possibly corresponds to TRBD1 (6 bases). Per germline, CDR1 MNHEY and CDR2 SMNVEV (reference sequence). CDR3 length: 15 amino acids. V was pared by 5 bases and J by 0 bases, with 11 bases between. CDR3 loop: CASSPTGYSGNTIYF. CDR3 sequence (DNA): TGTGCCAGCAGTCCCACAGGGTACTCTGGAAACACCATATATTTT.

This clone has only one observation. The gene calls are TRBV27 and TRBJ1-2; D is undetermined. The germline CDR1 and CDR2 sequences are MNHEY and SMNVEV (reference sequence). The CDR3 length is 15 residues. The V end lost 3 bases, the J end lost 0 bases, and 11 bases lay between the germline ends. For the CDR3, the DNA is TGTGCCAGCAGTTTGCCCGATGTAGCTAACTATGGCTACACCTTC. Encoded protein: CASSLPDVANYGYTF.

The chain recombines TRBV7-9 with TRBJ1-1, with a tentative D call TRBD1 (5 bases). Germline V gene data show CDR1 as SEHNR and CDR2 as FQNEAQ (reference sequence). V was clipped by 5 bases and J by 7 bases, with 14 bases between them. The CDR3 contains 13 residues. CDR3 sequence (DNA): TGTGCCAGCAGCCCATTGGGGGAGGGTGAAGCTTTCTTT. Translation gives CASSPLGEGEAFF. Variable domain in full (rest from reference TRBV7-9 and TRBJ1-1): DTGVSQNPRHKITKRGQNVTFRCDPISEHNRLYWYRQTLGQGPEFLTYFQNEAQLEKSRLLSDRFSAERPKGSFSTLEIQRTEQGDSAMYLCASSPLGEGEAFFGQGTRLTVV.

The table lists this clone with a count of one. This chain connects TRBV6-8 to TRBJ2-4; tentatively, D is TRBD2 (5 bases). Germline V gene lookup returns CDR1 MNHGY and CDR2 SAAAGT. This CDR3 region has 14 residues. V was shortened by 2 bases and J by 4 bases, with 9 bases between the two germline ends. In nucleotides, the CDR3 is TGTGCCAGCAGTTACGGGCGGGCTAAAAACATTCAGTACTTC. Its protein product is CASSYGRAKNIQYF.

The chain uses TRBV11-2 and TRBJ2-1; TRBD1 is a possible D gene (5 bases). The CDR3 has 13 amino acids. CDR1 is SGHAT, CDR2 FQNNGV, per germline. V was cut by 1 base and J by 8 bases, with 9 bases left in between. CDR3: CASSLAVQDEQFF. DNA for the CDR3: TGTGCCAGCAGCTTAGCGGTACAGGATGAGCAGTTCTTC.

The rearrangement links TRBV30 to TRBJ2-6; possibly TRBD1 for D (5 bases). From germline, CDR1 is GTSNPN and CDR2 SVGIG (reference sequence). V lost 2 bases and J lost 0, with 11 bases in between. This CDR3 has 16 amino acids. Here the CDR3 reads CAWSTGMNSGANVLTF. The DNA for the CDR3 is TGTGCCTGGAGTACAGGAATGAACTCTGGGGCCAACGTCCTGACTTTC.

V gene TRBV7-2 combines with J gene TRBJ2-7, with TRBD2 identical over 11 bases. The CDR3 extends over 15 amino acids. The V segment lost 5 bases and the J segment 7 bases; nucleotides outside the gene matches: 10. Per the germline V gene, CDR1 is SGHTA and CDR2 is FQGNSA. CDR3 coding DNA: TGTGCCAGCAGCCTAATTAGCGGGGGGGCAGGGGAGCAGTACGTC. This encodes CASSLISGGAGEQYV.